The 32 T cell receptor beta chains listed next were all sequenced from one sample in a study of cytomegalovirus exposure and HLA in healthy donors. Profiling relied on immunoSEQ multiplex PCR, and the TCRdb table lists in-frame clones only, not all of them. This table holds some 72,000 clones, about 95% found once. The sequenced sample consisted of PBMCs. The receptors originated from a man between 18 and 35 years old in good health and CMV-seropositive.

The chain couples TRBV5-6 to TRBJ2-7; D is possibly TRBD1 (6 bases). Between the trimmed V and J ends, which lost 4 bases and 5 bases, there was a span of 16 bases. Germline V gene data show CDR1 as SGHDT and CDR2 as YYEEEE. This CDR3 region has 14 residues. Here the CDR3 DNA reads TGTGCCAGCAGCCCGAGTACAGGGAAAGACGAGCAGTACTTC. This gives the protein CASSPSTGKDEQYF.

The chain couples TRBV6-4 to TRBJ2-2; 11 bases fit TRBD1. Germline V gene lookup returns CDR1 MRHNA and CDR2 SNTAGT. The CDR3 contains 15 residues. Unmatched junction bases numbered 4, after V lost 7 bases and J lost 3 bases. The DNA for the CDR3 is TGTGCCAGCACAGCGGGACAGGGGGACACCGGGGAGCTGTTTTTT. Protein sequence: CASTAGQGDTGELFF.

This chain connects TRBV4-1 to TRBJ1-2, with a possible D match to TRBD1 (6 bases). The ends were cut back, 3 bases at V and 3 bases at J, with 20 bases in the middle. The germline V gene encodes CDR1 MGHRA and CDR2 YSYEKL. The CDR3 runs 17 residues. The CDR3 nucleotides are TGCGCCAGCAGCCACCCTGACCCTAGACAGGACTACTATGGCTACACCTTC. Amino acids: CASSHPDPRQDYYGYTF.

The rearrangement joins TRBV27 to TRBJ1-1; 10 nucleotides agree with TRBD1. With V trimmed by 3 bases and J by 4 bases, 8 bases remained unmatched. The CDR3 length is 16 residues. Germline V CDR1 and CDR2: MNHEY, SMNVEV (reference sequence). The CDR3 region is CASSLTGGIRGTEAFF. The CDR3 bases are TGTGCCAGCAGTTTGACAGGGGGCATTAGAGGCACTGAAGCTTTCTTT.

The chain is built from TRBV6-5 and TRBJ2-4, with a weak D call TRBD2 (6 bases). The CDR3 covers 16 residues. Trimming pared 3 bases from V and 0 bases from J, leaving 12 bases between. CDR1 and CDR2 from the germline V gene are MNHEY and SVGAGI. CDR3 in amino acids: CASSYSGELAKNIQYF. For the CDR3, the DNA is TGTGCCAGCAGTTATTCGGGGGAACTAGCCAAAAACATTCAGTACTTC.

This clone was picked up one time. The CDR3: CASSRGGPQNIQYF. The DNA of the CDR3 is TGTGCCAGTAGCCGGGGAGGGCCCCAAAACATTCAGTACTTC. The chain links TRBV19 to TRBJ2-4; TRBD2 matches at 7 bases. CDR3 size: 14 residues. J was trimmed by 5 bases and V by 6 bases; bases with no gene match: 7. Germline CDR1 reads LNHDA; CDR2 reads SQIVND (reference sequence).

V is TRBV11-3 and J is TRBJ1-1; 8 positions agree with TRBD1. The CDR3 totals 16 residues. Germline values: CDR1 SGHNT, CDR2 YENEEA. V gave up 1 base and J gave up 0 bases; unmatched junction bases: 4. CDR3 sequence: CASSLGYRGMNTEAFF. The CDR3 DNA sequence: TGTGCCAGCAGCTTAGGCTACAGGGGGATGAACACTGAAGCTTTCTTT. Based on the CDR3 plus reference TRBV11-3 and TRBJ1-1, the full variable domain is EAGVVQSPRYKIIEKKQPVAFWCNPISGHNTLYWYLQNLGQGPELLIRYENEEAVDDSQLPKDRFSAERLKGVDSTLKIQPAELGDSAVYLCASSLGYRGMNTEAFFGQGTRLTVV.

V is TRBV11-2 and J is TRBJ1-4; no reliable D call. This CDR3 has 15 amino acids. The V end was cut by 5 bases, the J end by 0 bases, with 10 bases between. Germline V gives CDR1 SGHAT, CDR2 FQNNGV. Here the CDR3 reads CASSAHRATNEKLFF. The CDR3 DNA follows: TGTGCCAGCAGCGCCCACAGAGCAACTAATGAAAAACTGTTTTTT. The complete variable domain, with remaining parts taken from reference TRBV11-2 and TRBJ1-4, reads EAGVAQSPRYKIIEKRQSVAFWCNPISGHATLYWYQQILGQGPKLLIQFQNNGVVDDSQLPKDRFSAERLKGVDSTLKIQPAKLEDSAVYLCASSAHRATNEKLFFGSGTQLSVL.

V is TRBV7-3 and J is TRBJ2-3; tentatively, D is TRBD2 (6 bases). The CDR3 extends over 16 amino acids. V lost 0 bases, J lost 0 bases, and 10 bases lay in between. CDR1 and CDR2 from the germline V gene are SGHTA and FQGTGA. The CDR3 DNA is TGTGCCAGCAGCTTAACGGCGGGGTCTAGCACAGATACGCAGTATTTT. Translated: CASSLTAGSSTDTQYF.

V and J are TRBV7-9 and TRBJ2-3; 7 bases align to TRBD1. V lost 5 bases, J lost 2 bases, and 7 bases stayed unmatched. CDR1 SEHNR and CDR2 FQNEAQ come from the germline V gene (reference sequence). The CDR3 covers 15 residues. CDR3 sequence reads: CASSPWDSFTDTQYF. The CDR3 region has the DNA TGTGCCAGCAGCCCCTGGGACAGTTTCACAGATACGCAGTATTTT.

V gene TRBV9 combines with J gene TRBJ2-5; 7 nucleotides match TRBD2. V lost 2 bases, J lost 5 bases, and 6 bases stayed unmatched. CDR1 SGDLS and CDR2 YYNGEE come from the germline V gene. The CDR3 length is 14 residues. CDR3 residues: CASSVGGRAETQYF. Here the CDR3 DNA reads TGTGCCAGCAGCGTGGGGGGGAGAGCGGAGACCCAGTACTTC. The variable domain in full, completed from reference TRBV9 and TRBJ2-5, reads DSGVTQTPKHLITATGQRVTLRCSPRSGDLSVYWYQQSLDQGLQFLIQYYNGEERAKGNILERFSAQQFPDLHSELNLSSLELGDSALYFCASSVGGRAETQYFGPGTRLLVL.

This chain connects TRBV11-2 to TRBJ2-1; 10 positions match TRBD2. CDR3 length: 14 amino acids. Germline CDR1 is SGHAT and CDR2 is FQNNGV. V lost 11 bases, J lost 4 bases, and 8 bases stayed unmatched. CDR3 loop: CAGQGLASYNEQFF. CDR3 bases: TGTGCCGGTCAGGGACTAGCGTCGTACAATGAGCAGTTCTTC.

The CDR3 protein is CAWGAGGELFF. CDR3 bases: TGTGCCTGGGGAGCGGGAGGGGAGCTGTTTTTT. This chain uses TRBV30 with TRBJ2-2; 7 bases agree with TRBD2. The CDR3 runs 11 residues. Trimming removed 5 bases from V and 8 bases from J; junction bases left unmatched: 2. Germline loops: CDR1 GTSNPN, CDR2 SVGIG (reference sequence).

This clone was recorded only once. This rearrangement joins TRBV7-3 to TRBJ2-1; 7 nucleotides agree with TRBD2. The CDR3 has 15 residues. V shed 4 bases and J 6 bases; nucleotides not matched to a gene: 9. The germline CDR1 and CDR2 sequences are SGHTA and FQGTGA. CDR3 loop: CASSSVLGGGNEQFF. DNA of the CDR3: TGTGCCAGCAGCTCGGTATTAGGCGGGGGCAATGAGCAGTTCTTC.

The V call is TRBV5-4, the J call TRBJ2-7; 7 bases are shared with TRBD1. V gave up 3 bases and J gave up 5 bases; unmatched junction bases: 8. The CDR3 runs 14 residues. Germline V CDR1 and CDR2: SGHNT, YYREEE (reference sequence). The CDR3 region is CASSSFLTGNEQYF. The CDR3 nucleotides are TGTGCCAGCAGCTCCTTCTTGACAGGGAACGAGCAGTACTTC.

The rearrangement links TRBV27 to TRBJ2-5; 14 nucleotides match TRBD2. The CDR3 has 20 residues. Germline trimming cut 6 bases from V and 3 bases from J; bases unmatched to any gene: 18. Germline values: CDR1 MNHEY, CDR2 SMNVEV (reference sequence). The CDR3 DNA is TGTGCCAGCAGCTCGACTAGCGGGAGGGCTAGTGCGGGGGGCGAAGAGACCCAGTACTTC. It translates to CASSSTSGRASAGGEETQYF.

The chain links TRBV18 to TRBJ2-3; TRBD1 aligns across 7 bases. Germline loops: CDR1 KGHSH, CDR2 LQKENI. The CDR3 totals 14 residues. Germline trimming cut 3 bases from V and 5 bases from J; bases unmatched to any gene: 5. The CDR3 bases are TGTGCCAGCTCACCTGACAGGGTGATAGATACGCAGTATTTT. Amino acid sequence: CASSPDRVIDTQYF. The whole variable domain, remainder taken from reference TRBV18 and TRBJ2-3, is NAGVMQNPRHLVRRRGQEARLRCSPMKGHSHVYWYRQLPEEGLKFMVYLQKENIIDESGMPKERFSAEFPKEGPSILRIQQVVRGDSAAYFCASSPDRVIDTQYFGPGTRLTVL.

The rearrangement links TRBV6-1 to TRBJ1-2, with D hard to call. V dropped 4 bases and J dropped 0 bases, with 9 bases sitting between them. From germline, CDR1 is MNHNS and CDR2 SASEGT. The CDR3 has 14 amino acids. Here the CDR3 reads CASSVQIANYGYTF. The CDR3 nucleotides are TGTGCCAGCAGTGTACAGATAGCTAACTATGGCTACACCTTC.

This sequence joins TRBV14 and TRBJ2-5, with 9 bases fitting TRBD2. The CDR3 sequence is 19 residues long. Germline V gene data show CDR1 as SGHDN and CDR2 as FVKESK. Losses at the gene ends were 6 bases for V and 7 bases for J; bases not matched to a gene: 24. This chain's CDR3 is CASRNRGRLAGLPAGTQYF. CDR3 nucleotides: TGTGCCAGCAGAAACAGAGGTAGGCTAGCGGGACTTCCAGCGGGGACCCAGTACTTC.

The CDR3 bases are TGTGCCAGCAGTGCTCAGGTCCAGAACAATGAGCAGTTCTTC. Encoded protein: CASSAQVQNNEQFF. This sequence joins TRBV6-1 and TRBJ2-1; D is unresolved. The CDR3 extends over 14 amino acids. The germline CDR1 and CDR2 sequences are MNHNS and SASEGT. V lost 4 bases and J 5 bases, leaving 12 bases between the germline ends.

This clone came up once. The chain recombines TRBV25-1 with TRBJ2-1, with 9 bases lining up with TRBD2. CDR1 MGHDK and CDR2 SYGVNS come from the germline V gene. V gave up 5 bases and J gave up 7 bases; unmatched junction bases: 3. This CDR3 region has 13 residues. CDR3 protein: CASSRLAVNEQFF. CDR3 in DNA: TGTGCCAGCAGTCGACTAGCGGTGAATGAGCAGTTCTTC.

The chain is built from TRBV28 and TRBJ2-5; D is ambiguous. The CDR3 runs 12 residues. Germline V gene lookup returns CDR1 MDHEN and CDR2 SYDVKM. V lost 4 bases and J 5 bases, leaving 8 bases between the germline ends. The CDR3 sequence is CASSSGFETQYF. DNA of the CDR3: TGTGCCAGCAGTTCCGGGTTCGAGACCCAGTACTTC.

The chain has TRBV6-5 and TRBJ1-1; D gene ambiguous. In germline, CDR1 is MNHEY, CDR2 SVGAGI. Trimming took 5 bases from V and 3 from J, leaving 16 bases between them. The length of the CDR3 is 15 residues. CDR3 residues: CASSPAPGRDTEAFF. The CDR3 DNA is TGTGCCAGCAGTCCGGCCCCGGGGAGGGACACTGAAGCTTTCTTT.

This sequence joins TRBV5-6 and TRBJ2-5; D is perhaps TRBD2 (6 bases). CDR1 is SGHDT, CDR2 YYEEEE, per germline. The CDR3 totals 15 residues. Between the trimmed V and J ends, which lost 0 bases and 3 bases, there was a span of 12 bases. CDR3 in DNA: TGTGCCAGCAGCTTGGGGGGGGTCCGTAAAGAGACCCAGTACTTC. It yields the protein CASSLGGVRKETQYF.

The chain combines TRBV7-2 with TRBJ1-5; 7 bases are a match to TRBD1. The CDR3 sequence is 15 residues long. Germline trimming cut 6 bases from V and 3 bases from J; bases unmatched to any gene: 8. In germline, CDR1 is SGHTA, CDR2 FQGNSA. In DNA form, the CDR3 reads TGTGCCAGCAGTTTCTACAGGGGACTCAATCAGCCCCAGCATTTT. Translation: CASSFYRGLNQPQHF.

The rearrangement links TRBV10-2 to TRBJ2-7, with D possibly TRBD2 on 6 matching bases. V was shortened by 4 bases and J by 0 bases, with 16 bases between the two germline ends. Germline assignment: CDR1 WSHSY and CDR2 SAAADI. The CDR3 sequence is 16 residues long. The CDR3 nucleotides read TGCGCCAGCAGTGCTCGGGGGAGCGTCCCCTCCTACGAGCAGTACTTC. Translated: CASSARGSVPSYEQYF.

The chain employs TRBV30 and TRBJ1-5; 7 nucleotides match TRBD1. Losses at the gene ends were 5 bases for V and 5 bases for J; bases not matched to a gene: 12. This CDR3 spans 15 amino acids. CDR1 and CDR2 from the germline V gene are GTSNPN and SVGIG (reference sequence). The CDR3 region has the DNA TGTGCCTGGTCCCTTGGACAGGTTGGGGATCAGCCCCAGCATTTT. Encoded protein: CAWSLGQVGDQPQHF.

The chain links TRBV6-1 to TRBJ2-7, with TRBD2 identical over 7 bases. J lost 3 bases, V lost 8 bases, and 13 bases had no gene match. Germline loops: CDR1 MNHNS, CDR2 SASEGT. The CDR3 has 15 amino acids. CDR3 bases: TGTGCCAGCCCGTTCCGCCGGGAGGCCCACTACGAGCAGTACTTC. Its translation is CASPFRREAHYEQYF.

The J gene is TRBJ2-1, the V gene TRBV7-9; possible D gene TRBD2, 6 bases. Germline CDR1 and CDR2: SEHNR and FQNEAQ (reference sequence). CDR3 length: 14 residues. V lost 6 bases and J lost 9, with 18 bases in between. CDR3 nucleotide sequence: TGTGCCAGCAGTTCAAAGGGGCGGGATACTGAGCAGTTCTTC. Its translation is CASSSKGRDTEQFF. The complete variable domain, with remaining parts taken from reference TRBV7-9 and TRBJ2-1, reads DTGVSQNPRHKITKRGQNVTFRCDPISEHNRLYWYRQTLGQGPEFLTYFQNEAQLEKSRLLSDRFSAERPKGSFSTLEIQRTEQGDSAMYLCASSSKGRDTEQFFGPGTRLTVL.

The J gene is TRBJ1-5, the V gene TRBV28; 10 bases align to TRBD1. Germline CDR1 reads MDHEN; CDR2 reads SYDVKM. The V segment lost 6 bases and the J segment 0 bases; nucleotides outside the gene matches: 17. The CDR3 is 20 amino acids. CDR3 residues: CASRERTGTGAFYSNQPQHF. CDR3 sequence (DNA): TGTGCCAGCAGAGAACGTACCGGGACAGGGGCATTTTATAGCAATCAGCCCCAGCATTTT.

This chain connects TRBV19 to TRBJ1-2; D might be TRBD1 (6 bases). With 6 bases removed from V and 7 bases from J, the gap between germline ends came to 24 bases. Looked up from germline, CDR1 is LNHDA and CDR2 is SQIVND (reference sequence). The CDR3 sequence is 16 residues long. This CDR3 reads CASSHGVAGDWGGYTF. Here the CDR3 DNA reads TGTGCCAGTAGCCATGGAGTGGCAGGGGATTGGGGTGGCTACACCTTC.

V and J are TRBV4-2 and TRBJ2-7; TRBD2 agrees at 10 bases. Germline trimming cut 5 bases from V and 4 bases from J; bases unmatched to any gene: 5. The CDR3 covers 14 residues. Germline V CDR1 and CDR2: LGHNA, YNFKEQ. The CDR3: CASSFQTSGYEQYF. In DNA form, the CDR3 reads TGTGCCAGCAGCTTCCAGACTAGCGGGTACGAGCAGTACTTC.